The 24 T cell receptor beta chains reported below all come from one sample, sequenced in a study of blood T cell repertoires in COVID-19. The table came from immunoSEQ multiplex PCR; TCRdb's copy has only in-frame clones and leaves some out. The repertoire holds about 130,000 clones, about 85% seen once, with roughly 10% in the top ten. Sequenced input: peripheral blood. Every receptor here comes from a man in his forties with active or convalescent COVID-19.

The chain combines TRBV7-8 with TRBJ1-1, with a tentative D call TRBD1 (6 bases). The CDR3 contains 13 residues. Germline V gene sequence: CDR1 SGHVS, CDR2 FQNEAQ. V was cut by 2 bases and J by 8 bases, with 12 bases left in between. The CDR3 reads CASSLYVGQEAFF. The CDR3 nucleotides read TGTGCCAGCAGCTTATATGTTGGACAGGAAGCTTTCTTT. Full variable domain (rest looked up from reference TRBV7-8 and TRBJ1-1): GAGVSQSPRYKVAKRGQDVALRCDPISGHVSLFWYQQALGQGPEFLTYFQNEAQLDKSGLPSDRFFAERPEGSVSTLKIQRTQQEDSAVYLCASSLYVGQEAFFGQGTRLTVV.

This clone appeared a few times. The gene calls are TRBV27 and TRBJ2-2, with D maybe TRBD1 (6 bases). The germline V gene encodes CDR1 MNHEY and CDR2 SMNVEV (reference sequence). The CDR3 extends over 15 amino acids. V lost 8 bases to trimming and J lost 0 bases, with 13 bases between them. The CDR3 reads CASGTPSTNTGELFF. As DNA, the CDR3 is TGTGCCAGCGGGACACCCAGTACGAACACCGGGGAGCTGTTTTTT.

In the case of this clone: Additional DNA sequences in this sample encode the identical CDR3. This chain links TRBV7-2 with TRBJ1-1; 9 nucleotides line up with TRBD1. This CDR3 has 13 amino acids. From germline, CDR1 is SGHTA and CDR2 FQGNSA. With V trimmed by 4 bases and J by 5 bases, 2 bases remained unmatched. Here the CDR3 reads CASSSDRGTEAFF. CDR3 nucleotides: TGTGCCAGCAGCTCGGACAGGGGAACTGAAGCTTTCTTT. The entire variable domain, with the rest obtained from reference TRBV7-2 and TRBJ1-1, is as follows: GAGVSQSPSNKVTEKGKDVELRCDPISGHTALYWYRQSLGQGLEFLIYFQGNSAPDKSGLPSDRFSAERTGGSVSTLTIQRTQQEDSAVYLCASSSDRGTEAFFGQGTRLTVV.

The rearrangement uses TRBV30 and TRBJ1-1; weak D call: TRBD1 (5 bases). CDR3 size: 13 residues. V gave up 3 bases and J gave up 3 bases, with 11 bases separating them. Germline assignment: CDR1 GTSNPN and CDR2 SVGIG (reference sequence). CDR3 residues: CAWRLSGDTEAFF. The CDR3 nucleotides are TGTGCCTGGAGACTCTCGGGGGACACTGAAGCTTTCTTT.

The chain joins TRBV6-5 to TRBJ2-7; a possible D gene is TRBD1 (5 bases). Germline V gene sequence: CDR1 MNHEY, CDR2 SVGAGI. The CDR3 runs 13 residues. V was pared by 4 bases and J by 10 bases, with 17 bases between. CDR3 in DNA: TGTGCCAGCAGTTTACCACAGTTGGGGCACCAGTACTTC. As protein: CASSLPQLGHQYF.

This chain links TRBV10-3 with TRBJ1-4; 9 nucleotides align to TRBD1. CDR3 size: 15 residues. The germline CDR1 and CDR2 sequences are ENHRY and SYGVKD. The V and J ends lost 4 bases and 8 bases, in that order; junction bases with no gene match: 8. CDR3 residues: CAISVGTGGGEKLFF. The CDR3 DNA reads TGTGCCATCAGTGTGGGCACAGGGGGCGGAGAAAAACTGTTTTTT.

The CDR3 loop reads CASSIGQGGSNQPQHF. The CDR3 DNA is TGTGCCAGTAGTATAGGGCAGGGAGGTAGCAATCAGCCCCAGCATTTT. The genes are TRBV19 and TRBJ1-5; tentative D call: TRBD1 (5 bases). This CDR3 is 16 amino acids long. CDR1 is LNHDA and CDR2 is SQIVND in the germline V gene (reference sequence). Trimming pared 1 base from V and 0 bases from J, leaving 10 bases between.

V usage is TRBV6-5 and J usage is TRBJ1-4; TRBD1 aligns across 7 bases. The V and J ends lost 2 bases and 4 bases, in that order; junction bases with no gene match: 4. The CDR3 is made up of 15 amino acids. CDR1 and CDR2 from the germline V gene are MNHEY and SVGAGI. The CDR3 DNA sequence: TGTGCCAGCAGTTACCGATGGGACAGTAATGAAAAACTGTTTTTT. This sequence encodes CASSYRWDSNEKLFF.

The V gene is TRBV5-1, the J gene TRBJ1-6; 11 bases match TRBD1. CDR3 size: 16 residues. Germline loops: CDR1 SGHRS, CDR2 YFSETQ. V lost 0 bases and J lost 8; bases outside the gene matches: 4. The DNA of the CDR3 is TGCGCCAGCAGCTTGGAAGGACAGGGGGCCTATTCACCCCTCCACTTT. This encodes CASSLEGQGAYSPLHF.

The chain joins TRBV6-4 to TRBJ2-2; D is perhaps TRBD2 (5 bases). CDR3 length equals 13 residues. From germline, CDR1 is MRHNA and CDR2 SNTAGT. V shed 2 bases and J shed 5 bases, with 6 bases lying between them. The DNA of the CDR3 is TGTGCCAGCAGTGACCGGACTACCGGGGAGCTGTTTTTT. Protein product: CASSDRTTGELFF.

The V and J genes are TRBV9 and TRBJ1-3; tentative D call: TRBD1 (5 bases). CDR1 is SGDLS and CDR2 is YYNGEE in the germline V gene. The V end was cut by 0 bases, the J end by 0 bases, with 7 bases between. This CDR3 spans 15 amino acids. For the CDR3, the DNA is TGTGCCAGCAGCGTAGAGGGGCGCTCTGGAAACACCATATATTTT. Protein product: CASSVEGRSGNTIYF. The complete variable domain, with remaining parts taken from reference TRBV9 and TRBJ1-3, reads DSGVTQTPKHLITATGQRVTLRCSPRSGDLSVYWYQQSLDQGLQFLIQYYNGEERAKGNILERFSAQQFPDLHSELNLSSLELGDSALYFCASSVEGRSGNTIYFGEGSWLTVV.

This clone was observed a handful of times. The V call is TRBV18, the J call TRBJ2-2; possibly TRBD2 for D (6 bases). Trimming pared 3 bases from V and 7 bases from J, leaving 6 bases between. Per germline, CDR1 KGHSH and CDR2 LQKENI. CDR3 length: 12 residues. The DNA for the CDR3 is TGTGCCAGCTCACCGGAGGGCGGGGAGCTGTTTTTT. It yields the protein CASSPEGGELFF. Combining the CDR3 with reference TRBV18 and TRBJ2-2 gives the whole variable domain NAGVMQNPRHLVRRRGQEARLRCSPMKGHSHVYWYRQLPEEGLKFMVYLQKENIIDESGMPKERFSAEFPKEGPSILRIQQVVRGDSAAYFCASSPEGGELFFGEGSRLTVL.

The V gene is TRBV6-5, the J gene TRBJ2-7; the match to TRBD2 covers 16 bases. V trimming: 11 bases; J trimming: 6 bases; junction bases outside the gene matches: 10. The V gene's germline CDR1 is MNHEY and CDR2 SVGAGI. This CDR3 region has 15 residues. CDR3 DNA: TGTGCCGCGGGACTAGCGGGGGGGCCGAGCCGCGAGCAGTACTTC. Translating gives CAAGLAGGPSREQYF.

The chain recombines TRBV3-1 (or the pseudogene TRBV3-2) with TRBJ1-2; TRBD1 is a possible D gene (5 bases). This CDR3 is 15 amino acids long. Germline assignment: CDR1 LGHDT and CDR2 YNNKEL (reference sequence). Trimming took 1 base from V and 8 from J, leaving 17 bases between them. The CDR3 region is CASSQGPGLSSGYTF. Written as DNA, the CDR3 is TGTGCCAGCAGCCAAGGCCCGGGACTCAGCTCCGGCTACACCTTC.

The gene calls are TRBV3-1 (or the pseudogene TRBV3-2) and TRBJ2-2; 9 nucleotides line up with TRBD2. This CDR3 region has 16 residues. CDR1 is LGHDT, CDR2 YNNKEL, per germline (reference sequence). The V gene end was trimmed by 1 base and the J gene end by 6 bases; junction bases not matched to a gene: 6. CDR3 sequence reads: CASSQGSSGGAGELFF. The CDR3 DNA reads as TGTGCCAGCAGCCAAGGGAGTAGCGGGGGCGCCGGGGAGCTGTTTTTT.

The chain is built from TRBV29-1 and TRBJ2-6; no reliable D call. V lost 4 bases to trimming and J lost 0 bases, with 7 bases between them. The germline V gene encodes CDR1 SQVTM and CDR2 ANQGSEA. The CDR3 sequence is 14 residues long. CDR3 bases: TGCAGCGTTGCTCCGGGCTCTGGGGCCAACGTCCTGACTTTC. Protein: CSVAPGSGANVLTF.

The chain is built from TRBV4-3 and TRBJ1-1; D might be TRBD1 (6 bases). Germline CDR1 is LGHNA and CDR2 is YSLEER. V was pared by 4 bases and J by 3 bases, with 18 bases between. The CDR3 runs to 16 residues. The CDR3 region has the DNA TGCGCCAGCAGCCCAGGGGTCGGGGATTTAGACACTGAAGCTTTCTTT. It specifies CASSPGVGDLDTEAFF.

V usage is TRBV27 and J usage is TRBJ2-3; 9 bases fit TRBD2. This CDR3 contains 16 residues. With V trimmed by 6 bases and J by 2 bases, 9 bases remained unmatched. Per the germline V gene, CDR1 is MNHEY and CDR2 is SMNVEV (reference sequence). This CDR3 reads CASSFISGGVTDTQYF. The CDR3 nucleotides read TGTGCCAGCAGCTTCATTAGCGGGGGAGTCACAGATACGCAGTATTTT.

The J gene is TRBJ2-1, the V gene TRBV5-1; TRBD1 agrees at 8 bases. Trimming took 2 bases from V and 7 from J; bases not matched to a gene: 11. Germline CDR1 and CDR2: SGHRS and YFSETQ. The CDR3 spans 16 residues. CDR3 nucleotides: TGCGCCAGCAGCTTTGGAAAAACAGGGGGATCGAATGAGCAGTTCTTC. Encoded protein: CASSFGKTGGSNEQFF.

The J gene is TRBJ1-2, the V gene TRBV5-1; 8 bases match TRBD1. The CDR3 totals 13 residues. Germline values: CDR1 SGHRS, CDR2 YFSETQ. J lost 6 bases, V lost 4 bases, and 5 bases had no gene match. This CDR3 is CASSPGQENGYTF. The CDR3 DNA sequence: TGCGCCAGCAGCCCGGGACAGGAGAATGGCTACACCTTC. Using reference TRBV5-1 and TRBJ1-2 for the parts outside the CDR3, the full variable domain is KAGVTQTPRYLIKTRGQQVTLSCSPISGHRSVSWYQQTPGQGLQFLFEYFSETQRNKGNFPGRFSGRQFSNSRSEMNVSTLELGDSALYLCASSPGQENGYTFGSGTRLTVV.

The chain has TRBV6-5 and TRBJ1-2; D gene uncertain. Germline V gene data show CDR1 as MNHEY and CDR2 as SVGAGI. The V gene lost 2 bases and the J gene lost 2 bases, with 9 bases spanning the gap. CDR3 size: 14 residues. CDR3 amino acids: CASSYNAGNYGYTF. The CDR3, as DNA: TGTGCCAGCAGTTACAATGCGGGCAACTATGGCTACACCTTC.

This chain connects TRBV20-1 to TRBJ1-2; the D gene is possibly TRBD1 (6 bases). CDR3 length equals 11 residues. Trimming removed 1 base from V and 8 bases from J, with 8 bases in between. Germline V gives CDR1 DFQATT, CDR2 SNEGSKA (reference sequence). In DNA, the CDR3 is TGCAGTGCTAGAGTGGGGGCGGGCTACACCTTC. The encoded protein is CSARVGAGYTF.

In DNA, the CDR3 is TGTGCCAGCAGGGAGGCACGGAAAAACATTCAGTACTTC. Residues: CASREARKNIQYF. The J gene is TRBJ2-4, the V gene TRBV6-5; D is possibly TRBD2 (5 bases). The V gene's germline CDR1 is MNHEY and CDR2 SVGAGI. The CDR3 consists of 13 residues. The V and J ends lost 6 bases and 4 bases respectively, with 10 bases between them.

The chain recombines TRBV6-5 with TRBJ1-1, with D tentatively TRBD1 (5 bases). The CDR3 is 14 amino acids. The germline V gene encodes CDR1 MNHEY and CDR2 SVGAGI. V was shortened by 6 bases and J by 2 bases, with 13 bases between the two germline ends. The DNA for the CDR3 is TGTGCCAGCAGGGGGCAGGTGGTTAACACTGAAGCTTTCTTT. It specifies CASRGQVVNTEAFF.